The rows below give T cell receptor beta chains drawn from one sample of a study of cytomegalovirus exposure and HLA in healthy donors. Sequencing was performed with immunoSEQ multiplex PCR; in TCRdb, only in-frame clones are kept and a portion is missing. Among around 90,000 clones, approximately 81% were seen once, and the ten largest hold 9% to 14%. The sample taken for sequencing was PBMCs. The receptors stem from a woman aged 18 to 35 in good health and CMV-seropositive. The CDR3 runs from the conserved cysteine through the conserved F or W. The D gene is left open where the match is weak. Size is omitted from some rows. Given values are once, few, many or a class for expanded clones.

j_gene: TRBJ1-6; v_gene: TRBV5-1; abundance: -; d_gene: -; CDR3nt: TGCGCCAGCAGCTTGAGTGGGGCCGGTGGGAATCTTTCACCCCTCCACTTT; CDR3aa: CASSLSGAGGNLSPLHF
j_gene: TRBJ2-6; v_gene: TRBV28; abundance: -; d_gene: -; CDR3nt: TGTGCCAGCACCCCCCATGGGGCCAACGTCCTGACTTTC; CDR3aa: CASTPHGANVLTF
j_gene: TRBJ1-5; v_gene: TRBV5-8; abundance: -; d_gene: TRBD1; CDR3nt: TGTGCCAGCAGCCCCCCGGACAGGCGGGTAAGGCCCCAGCATTTT; CDR3aa: CASSPPDRRVRPQHF
j_gene: TRBJ1-3; v_gene: TRBV28; abundance: -; d_gene: -; CDR3nt: TGTGCCAGCAGTTTACGAGGGGGGGCGAGGGGAAACACCATATATTTT; CDR3aa: CASSLRGGARGNTIYF
j_gene: TRBJ2-7; v_gene: TRBV15; abundance: -; d_gene: -; CDR3nt: TGTGCCACCAGCAAAGGACAGGGCGGGGGCGAGCAGTACTTC; CDR3aa: CATSKGQGGGEQYF
j_gene: TRBJ2-1; v_gene: TRBV27; abundance: once; d_gene: -; CDR3nt: TGTGCCAGCAGTTTATCGGCAATGGGGCTCAGTGCGTACAATGAGCAGTTCTTC; CDR3aa: CASSLSAMGLSAYNEQFF
j_gene: TRBJ2-4; v_gene: TRBV2; abundance: -; d_gene: TRBD2; CDR3nt: TGTGCCAGCAGGTCCCGGGGGGTGGGCATTCAGTACTTC; CDR3aa: CASRSRGVGIQYF
j_gene: TRBJ2-7; v_gene: TRBV2; abundance: -; d_gene: TRBD2; CDR3nt: TGTGCCAGCAGTCTAAGCGGGGGGGCGTCTTCCCACGAGCAGTACTTC; CDR3aa: CASSLSGGASSHEQYF
j_gene: TRBJ2-2; v_gene: TRBV30; abundance: -; d_gene: TRBD2; CDR3nt: TGTGCCTGGAGTAAGAGAAAGGGAGGGACCGAGGCCGGGGAGCTGTTTTTT; CDR3aa: CAWSKRKGGTEAGELFF
j_gene: TRBJ2-7; v_gene: TRBV4-3; abundance: -; d_gene: -; CDR3nt: TGCGCCAGCAGCCAAGGAACAGGAACCTACGAGCAGTACTTC; CDR3aa: CASSQGTGTYEQYF
j_gene: TRBJ1-2; v_gene: TRBV9; abundance: -; d_gene: -; CDR3nt: TGTGCCAGCAGCCGAAATACCGGCCAGGCTAACTATGGCTACACCTTC; CDR3aa: CASSRNTGQANYGYTF
j_gene: TRBJ2-1; v_gene: TRBV10-2; abundance: -; d_gene: -; CDR3nt: TGCGCCAGCAGTGGAGGGGGGGCGTGGAATGAGCAGTTCTTC; CDR3aa: CASSGGGAWNEQFF
j_gene: TRBJ2-2; v_gene: TRBV4-2; abundance: once; d_gene: -; CDR3nt: TGTGCCAGCAGCCAAGATACACGGGGGACGAACACCGGGGAGCTGTTTTTT; CDR3aa: CASSQDTRGTNTGELFF
j_gene: TRBJ2-7; v_gene: TRBV19; abundance: -; d_gene: -; CDR3nt: TGTGCCAGTAGTATACAGGGTTACGAGCAGTACTTC; CDR3aa: CASSIQGYEQYF
j_gene: TRBJ1-4; v_gene: TRBV19; abundance: -; d_gene: -; CDR3nt: TGTGCCAGTGAACCTGCGAGTGCAACTAATGAAAAACTGTTTTTT; CDR3aa: CASEPASATNEKLFF
j_gene: TRBJ1-6; v_gene: TRBV9; abundance: -; d_gene: TRBD1; CDR3nt: TGTGCCAGCAGCGCAGGGGGCGCGGGATCACCCCTCCACTTT; CDR3aa: CASSAGGAGSPLHF
j_gene: TRBJ2-2; v_gene: TRBV18; abundance: once; d_gene: -; CDR3nt: TGTGCCAGCTCACCTGGAGGTGGGACCGGGGAGCTGTTTTTT; CDR3aa: CASSPGGGTGELFF
j_gene: TRBJ1-1; v_gene: TRBV5-1; abundance: -; d_gene: TRBD1; CDR3nt: TGCGCCAGCAGCTCCCCGGGACAGGGGGACACTGAAGCTTTCTTT; CDR3aa: CASSSPGQGDTEAFF
j_gene: TRBJ2-7; v_gene: TRBV5-1; abundance: -; d_gene: TRBD1; CDR3nt: TGCGCCAGCAGCTTGGGTCAGGGGGCTTTTGGGCAGTACTTC; CDR3aa: CASSLGQGAFGQYF
j_gene: TRBJ1-5; v_gene: TRBV19; abundance: -; d_gene: -; CDR3nt: TGTGCCAGTAGTGTAGAACACCGGGGTCAGCCCCAGCATTTT; CDR3aa: CASSVEHRGQPQHF
j_gene: TRBJ2-1; v_gene: TRBV5-6; abundance: -; d_gene: -; CDR3nt: TGTGCCAGCAGCTTATCCCCGTCGGTCTACAATGAGCAGTTCTTC; CDR3aa: CASSLSPSVYNEQFF
j_gene: TRBJ2-7; v_gene: TRBV4-2; abundance: once; d_gene: TRBD2; CDR3nt: TGTGCCAGCAGCCAAGCTAGCGGGGGCTACGAGCAGTACTTC; CDR3aa: CASSQASGGYEQYF